This T cell receptor (beta chain) is drawn from a study of blood T cell repertoires in COVID-19. The CDR3 sequence is 14 residues long. With 4 bases clipped from V and 1 base from J, the junction kept 3 bases outside the gene matches. Germline CDR1 and CDR2: SQVTM and ANQGSEA. The assay was immunoSEQ multiplex PCR, and TCRdb's table has in-frame clones only and misses some. Among over 90,000 clones listed, less than 90% were seen once. The receptor was derived from a man older than 75 with acute or convalescent COVID-19. The chain joins TRBV29-1 to TRBJ2-2, with 7 bases lining up with TRBD1. The sequencing sample was made of peripheral blood. The CDR3 loop reads CSVARQGNTGELFF. CDR3 coding DNA: TGCAGCGTTGCCAGACAGGGGAACACCGGGGAGCTGTTTTTT.